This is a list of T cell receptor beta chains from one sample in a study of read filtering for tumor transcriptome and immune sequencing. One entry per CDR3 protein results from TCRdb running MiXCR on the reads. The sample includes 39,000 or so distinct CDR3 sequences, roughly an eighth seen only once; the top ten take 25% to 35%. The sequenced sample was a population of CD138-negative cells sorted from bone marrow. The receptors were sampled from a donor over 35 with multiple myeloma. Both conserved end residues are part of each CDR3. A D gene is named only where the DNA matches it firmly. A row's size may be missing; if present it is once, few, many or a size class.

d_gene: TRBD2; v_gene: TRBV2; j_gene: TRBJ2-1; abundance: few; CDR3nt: TGTGCCAGCAAGGGACTAGCGGGACACAATGAGCAGTTCTTC; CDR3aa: CASKGLAGHNEQFF
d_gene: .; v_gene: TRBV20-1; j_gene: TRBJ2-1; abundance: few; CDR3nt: TGCAGTGCTAGTCCGGCTAGGACCCAGTTCTTC; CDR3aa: CSASPARTQFF
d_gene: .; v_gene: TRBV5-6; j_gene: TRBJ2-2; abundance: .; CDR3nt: TGTGCCAGCAGCAATGGACAGATACTCTGGGACACCGGGCAGCTGTTTTTT; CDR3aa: CASSNGQILWDTGQLFF
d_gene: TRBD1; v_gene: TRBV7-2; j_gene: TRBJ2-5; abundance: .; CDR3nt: TGTGCCAGCAGCTCCCTCCGGGACAGGGTTCCGGAGACCCAGTACTTC; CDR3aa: CASSSLRDRVPETQYF
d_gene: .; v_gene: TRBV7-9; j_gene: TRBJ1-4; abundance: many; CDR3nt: TGTGCCAGCAGCACTACAGGGAGAGGTGAAAAACTGTTTTTT; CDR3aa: CASSTTGRGEKLFF
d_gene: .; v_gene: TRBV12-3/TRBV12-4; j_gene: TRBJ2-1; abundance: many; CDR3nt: TGTGCCAGCAGTTCCCCGCTTATCGACCAACCCAATGAGCAGTTCTTC; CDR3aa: CASSSPLIDQPNEQFF
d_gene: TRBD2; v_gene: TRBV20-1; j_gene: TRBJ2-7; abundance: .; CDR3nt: TGCAGTGCTAGCGAGTTTCTAGCGGGAGGCACCTACGAGCAGTACTTC; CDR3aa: CSASEFLAGGTYEQYF
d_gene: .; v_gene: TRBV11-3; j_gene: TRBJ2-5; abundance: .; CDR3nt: TGTGCCAGCAGCTTAAACAGGGAAGAGACCCAGTACTTC; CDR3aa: CASSLNREETQYF
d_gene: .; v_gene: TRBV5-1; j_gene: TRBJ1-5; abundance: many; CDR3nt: TGCGCCAGCAGCTTGGGGATGGGCAATCAGCCCCAGCATTTT; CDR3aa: CASSLGMGNQPQHF
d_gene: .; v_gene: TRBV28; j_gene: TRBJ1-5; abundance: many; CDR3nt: TGTGCCAGCAGTGGACAGAGCAATCAGCCCCAGCATTTT; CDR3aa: CASSGQSNQPQHF
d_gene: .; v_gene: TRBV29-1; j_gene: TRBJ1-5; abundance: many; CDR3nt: TGCAGCGTTGGTCAGGGGAATCAGCCCCAGCATTTT; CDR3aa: CSVGQGNQPQHF
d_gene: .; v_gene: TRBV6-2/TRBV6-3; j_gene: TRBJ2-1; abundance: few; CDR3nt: .; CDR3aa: CASSWAGGANEQSF
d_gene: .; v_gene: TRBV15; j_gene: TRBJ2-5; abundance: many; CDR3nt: TGTGCCACCAGCAGAGATAGGGGATTAAGTACCCAGTACTTC; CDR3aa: CATSRDRGLSTQYF
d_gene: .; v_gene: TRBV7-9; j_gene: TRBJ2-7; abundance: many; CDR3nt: TGTGCCAGCAGCTTGGCCCCGGGGGCCTACGAGCAGTACTTC; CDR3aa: CASSLAPGAYEQYF
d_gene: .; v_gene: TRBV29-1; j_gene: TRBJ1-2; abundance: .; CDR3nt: TGCAGCGTTGAAACCCCTACCGGTTATGGCTACACCTTC; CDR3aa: CSVETPTGYGYTF
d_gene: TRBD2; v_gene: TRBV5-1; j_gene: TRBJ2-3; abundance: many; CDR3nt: TGCGCCAGCAGCTTGCACAACTCCACTCGACTAGCGGGGTACACAGATACGCAGTATTTT; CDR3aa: CASSLHNSTRLAGYTDTQYF
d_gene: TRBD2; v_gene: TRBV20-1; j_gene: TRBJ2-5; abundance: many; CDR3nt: TGCAGTGCTAAGACTAGCGGACAAGAGACCCAGTACTTC; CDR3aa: CSAKTSGQETQYF
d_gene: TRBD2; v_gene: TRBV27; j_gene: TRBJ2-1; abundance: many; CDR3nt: TGTGCCAGCAGTTATCTCCCTAGCGGGAGCTATGAGCAGTTCTTC; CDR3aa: CASSYLPSGSYEQFF
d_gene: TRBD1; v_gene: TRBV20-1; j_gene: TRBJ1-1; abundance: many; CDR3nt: TGCAGTGCCCCCGGGACAGGGGGGAGTTGGAACACTGAAGCTTTCTTT; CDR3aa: CSAPGTGGSWNTEAFF
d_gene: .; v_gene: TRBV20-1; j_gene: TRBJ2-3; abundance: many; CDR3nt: TGCAGTGCGAGTTCGTTAGCGCTTACAGATACGCAGTATTTT; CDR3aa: CSASSLALTDTQYF
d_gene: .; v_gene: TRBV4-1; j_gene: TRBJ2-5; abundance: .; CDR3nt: TGCGCCAGCAGCCAATACGGGATCGGGGAGACCCAGTACTTC; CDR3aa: CASSQYGIGETQYF
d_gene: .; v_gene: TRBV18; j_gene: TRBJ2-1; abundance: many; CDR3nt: TGTGCCAGCTCACCACGATCGGGCCGCCCGTACAATGAGCAGTTCTTC; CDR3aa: CASSPRSGRPYNEQFF
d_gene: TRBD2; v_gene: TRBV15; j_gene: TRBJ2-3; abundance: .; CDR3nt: TGTGCCACCAGCAGCCCCGCAGCGGGAGTAACAGAAACGCAGTATTTT; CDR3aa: CATSSPAAGVTETQYF
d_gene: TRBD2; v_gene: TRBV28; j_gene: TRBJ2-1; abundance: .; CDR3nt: TGTGCCAGCGGTCCTTGGCGGGAGTACTACAATGAGCAGTTCTTC; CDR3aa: CASGPWREYYNEQFF
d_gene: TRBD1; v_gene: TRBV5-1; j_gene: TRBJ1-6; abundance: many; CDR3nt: TGCGCCAGCAGCTTGAAATTCGGGACAGGGGCGAATTCACCCCTCCACTTT; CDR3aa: CASSLKFGTGANSPLHF
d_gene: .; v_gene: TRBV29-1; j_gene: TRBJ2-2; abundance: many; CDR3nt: TGCAGCGTTCGGGTAGGAGGCTCGAACACCGGGGAGCTGTTTTTT; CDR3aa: CSVRVGGSNTGELFF
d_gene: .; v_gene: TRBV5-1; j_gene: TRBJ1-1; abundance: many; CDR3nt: TGCGCCAGCAGCCAGGTTGGGTTACGACCCCTGAACACTGAAGCTTTCTTT; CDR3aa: CASSQVGLRPLNTEAFF
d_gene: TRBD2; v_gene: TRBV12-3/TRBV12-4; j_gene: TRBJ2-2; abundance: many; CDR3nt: TGTGCCAGCATCACGAATTGGGGACTAGCGGGAACCGGGGAGCTGTTTTTT; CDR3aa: CASITNWGLAGTGELFF
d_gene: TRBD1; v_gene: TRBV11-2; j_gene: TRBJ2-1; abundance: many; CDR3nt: TGTGCCAGCAGCTTAGACAGGGGGCTTTACAATGAGCAGTTCTTC; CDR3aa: CASSLDRGLYNEQFF
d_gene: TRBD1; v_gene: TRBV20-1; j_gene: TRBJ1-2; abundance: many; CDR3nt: TGCAGTGCAAGCGGGACAGGGGGGATTGGCTACACCTTC; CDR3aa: CSASGTGGIGYTF
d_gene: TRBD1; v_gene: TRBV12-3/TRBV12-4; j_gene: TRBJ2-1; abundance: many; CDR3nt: TGTGCCAGCAGAAAGGGACAGGGGGTTGGCTACAATGAGCAGTTCTTC; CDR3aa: CASRKGQGVGYNEQFF
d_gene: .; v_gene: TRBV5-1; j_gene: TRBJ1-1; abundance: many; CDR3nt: TGCGCCAGCAGCTCGGGACGGCTGGAAGGGAGAAAAGCTTTCTTT; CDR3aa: CASSSGRLEGRKAFF
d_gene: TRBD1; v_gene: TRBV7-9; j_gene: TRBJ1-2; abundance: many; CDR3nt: TGTGCCAGCAGCTATACCGGGACAGGGGAAGGAGATGGCTACACCTTC; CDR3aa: CASSYTGTGEGDGYTF
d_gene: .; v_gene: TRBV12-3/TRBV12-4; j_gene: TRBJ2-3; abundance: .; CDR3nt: TGTGCCAGCAGTTTAGTTGAGGGTCCTACGCAGTATTTT; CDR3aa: CASSLVEGPTQYF
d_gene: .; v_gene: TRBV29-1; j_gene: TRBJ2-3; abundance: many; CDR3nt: TGCAGCGTTGGTGTAGCGAGGACCACAGATACGCAGTATTTT; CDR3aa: CSVGVARTTDTQYF
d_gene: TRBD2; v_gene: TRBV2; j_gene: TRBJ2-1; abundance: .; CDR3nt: TGTGCCAGCAGTGATTTAGCAGCGGGAGGGTTACATGGGCAGTTCTTC; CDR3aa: CASSDLAAGGLHGQFF
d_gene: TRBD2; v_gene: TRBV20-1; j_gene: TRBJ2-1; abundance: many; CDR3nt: TGCAGTGCTAGAGGAAACGGGAGGGCCTCCAATGAGCAGTTCTTC; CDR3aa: CSARGNGRASNEQFF
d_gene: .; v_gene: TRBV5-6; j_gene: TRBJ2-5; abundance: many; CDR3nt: TGTGCCAGCAGCTTGGAGGGAGCCGCCGGAGAGACCCAGTACTTC; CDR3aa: CASSLEGAAGETQYF
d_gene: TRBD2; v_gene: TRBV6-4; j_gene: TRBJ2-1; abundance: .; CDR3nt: TGTGCCAGCGGTCCCACGGCACTAGCGTACAATGAGCAGTCCTTC; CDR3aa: CASGPTALAYNEQSF
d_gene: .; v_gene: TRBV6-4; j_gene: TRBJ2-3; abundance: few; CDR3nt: TGTGCCAGCAGTGAAGGGGACACAGATACGCAGTATTTT; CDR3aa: CASSEGDTDTQYF
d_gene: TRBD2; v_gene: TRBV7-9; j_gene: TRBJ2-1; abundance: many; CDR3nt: TGTGCCAGCAGCACGCTAGCGGGAGTGGTCAATGAGCAGTTCTTC; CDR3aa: CASSTLAGVVNEQFF
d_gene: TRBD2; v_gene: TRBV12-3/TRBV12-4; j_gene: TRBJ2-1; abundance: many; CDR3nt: TGTGCCAGCAGTTCTCCCGAAGCGGGATACGGTGAGCAGTTCTTC; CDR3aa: CASSSPEAGYGEQFF
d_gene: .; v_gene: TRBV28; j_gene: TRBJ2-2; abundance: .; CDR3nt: TGTGCCAGCAGTTTAAAAGTTTTGGGGGCCGGGGAGCTGTTTTTT; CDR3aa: CASSLKVLGAGELFF
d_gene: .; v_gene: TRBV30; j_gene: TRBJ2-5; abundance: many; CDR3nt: TGTGCCTGGAGTGCGGGTTCAGAGACCCAGTACTTC; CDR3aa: CAWSAGSETQYF
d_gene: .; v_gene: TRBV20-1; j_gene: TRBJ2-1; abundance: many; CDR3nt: TGCAGTGCTAGAGGTGGCAGCTCCTACAATGAGCAGTTCTTC; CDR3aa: CSARGGSSYNEQFF
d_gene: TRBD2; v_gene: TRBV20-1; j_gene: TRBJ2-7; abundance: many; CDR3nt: TGCAGTGCTAGAGATCTCAGCGGGAGTCAGTACGAGCAGTACTTC; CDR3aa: CSARDLSGSQYEQYF